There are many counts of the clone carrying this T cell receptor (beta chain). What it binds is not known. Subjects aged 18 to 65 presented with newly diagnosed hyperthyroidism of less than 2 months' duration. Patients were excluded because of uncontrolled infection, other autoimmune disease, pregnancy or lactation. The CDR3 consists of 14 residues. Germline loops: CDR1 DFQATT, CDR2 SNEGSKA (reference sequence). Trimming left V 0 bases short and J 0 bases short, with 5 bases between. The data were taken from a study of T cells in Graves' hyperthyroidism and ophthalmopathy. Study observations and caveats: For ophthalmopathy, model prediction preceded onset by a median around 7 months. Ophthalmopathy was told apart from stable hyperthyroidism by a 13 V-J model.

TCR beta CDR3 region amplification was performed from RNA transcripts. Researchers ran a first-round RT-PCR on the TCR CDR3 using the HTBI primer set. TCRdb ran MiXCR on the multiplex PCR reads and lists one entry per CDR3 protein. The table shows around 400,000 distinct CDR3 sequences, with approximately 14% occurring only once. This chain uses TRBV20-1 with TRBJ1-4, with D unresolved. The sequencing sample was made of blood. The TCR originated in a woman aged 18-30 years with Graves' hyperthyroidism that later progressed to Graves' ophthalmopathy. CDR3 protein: CSARDGTTNEKLFF. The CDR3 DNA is TGCAGTGCTAGAGACGGGACAACTAATGAAAAACTGTTTTTT.